This TCR beta chain is drawn from a study of T cells after yellow fever vaccination. Via MiXCR, TCRdb re-called the 5' RACE reads, giving one row per CDR3 protein. The data contain 310,000 or so distinct CDR3 sequences, roughly 6.8% of them singletons. J lost 2 bases, V lost 4 bases, and 5 bases had no gene match. The V gene's germline CDR1 is DFQATT and CDR2 SNEGSKA (reference sequence). This CDR3 has 15 residues. This clonotype was detected ten times or more. The sequence was collected from a man between 18 and 35 years old who received the YFV17D yellow fever vaccine. This specimen was PBMCs, taken about 41 days after the first yellow fever vaccination. The chain joins TRBV20-1 to TRBJ2-3; 11 bases are shared with TRBD2. CDR3 sequence reads: CSAKGTSGNTDTQYF. The CDR3 DNA is TGCAGTGCTAAAGGGACTAGCGGCAACACAGATACGCAGTATTTT.